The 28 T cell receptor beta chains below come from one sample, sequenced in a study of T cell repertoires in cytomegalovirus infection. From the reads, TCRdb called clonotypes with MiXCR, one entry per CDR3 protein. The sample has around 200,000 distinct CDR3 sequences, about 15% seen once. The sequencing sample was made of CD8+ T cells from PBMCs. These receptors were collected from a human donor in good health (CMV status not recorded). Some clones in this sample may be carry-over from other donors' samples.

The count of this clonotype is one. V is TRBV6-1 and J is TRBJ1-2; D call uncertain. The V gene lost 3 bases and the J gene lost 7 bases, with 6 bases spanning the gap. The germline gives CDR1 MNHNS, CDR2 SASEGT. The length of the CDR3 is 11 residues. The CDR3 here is CASSDAAGYTF. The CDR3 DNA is TGTGCCAGCAGTGACGCCGCTGGCTACACCTTC.

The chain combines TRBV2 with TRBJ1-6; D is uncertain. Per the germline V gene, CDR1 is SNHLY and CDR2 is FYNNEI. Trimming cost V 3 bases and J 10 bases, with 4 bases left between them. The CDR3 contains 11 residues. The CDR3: CASSDGSPLHF. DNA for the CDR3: TGTGCCAGCAGTGACGGATCACCCCTCCACTTT.

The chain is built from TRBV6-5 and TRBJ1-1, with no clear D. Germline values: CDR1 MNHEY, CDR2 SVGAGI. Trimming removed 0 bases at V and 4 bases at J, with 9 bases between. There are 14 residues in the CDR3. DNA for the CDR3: TGTGCCAGCAGTTACTCCTGGAGTGTCACTGAAGCTTTCTTT. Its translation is CASSYSWSVTEAFF.

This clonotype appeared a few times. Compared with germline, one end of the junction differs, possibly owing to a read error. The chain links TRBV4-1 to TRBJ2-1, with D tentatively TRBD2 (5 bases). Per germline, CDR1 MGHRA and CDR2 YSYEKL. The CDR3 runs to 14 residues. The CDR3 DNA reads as TGTGCCAGCAGCCAGCCCGGGACCTACAATGAGCAGTTCTTC. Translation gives CASSQPGTYNEQFF.

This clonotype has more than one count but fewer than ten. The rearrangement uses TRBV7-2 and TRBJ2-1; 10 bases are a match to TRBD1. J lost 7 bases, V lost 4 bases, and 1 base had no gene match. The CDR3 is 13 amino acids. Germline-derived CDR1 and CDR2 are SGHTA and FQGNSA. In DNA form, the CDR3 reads TGTGCCAGCAGCTGGGACAGGGGTAATGAGCAGTTCTTC. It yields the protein CASSWDRGNEQFF.

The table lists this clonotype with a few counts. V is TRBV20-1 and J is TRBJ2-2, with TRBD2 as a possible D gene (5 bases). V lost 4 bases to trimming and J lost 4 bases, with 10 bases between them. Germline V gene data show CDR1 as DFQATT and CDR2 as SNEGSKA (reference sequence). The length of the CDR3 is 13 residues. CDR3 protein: CSAKDYLTGELFF. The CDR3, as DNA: TGCAGTGCTAAAGACTACCTCACCGGGGAGCTGTTTTTT.

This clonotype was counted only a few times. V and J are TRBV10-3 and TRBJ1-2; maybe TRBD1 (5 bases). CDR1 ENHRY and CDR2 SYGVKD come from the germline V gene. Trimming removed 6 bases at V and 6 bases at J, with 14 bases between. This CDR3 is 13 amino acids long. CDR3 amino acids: CAISQGPRDGYTF. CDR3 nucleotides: TGTGCCATCAGCCAGGGACCACGGGATGGCTACACCTTC.

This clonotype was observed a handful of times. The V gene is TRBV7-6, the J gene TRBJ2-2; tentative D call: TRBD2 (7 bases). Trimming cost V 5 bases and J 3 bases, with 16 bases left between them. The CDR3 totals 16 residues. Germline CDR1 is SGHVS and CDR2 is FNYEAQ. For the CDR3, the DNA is TGTGCCAGCAGCCCAGGTCGGGGGGCCCACACCGGGGAGCTGTTTTTT. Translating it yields CASSPGRGAHTGELFF.

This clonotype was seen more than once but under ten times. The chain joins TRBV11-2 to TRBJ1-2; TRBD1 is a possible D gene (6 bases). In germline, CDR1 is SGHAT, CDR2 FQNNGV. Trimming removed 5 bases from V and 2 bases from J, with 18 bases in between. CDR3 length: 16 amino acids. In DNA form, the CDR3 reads TGTGCCAGCAGCCCTGGGGTACAGGGCGCGAACTATGGCTACACCTTC. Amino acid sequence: CASSPGVQGANYGYTF.

CDR3 region: CASREQGTYEQYF. CDR3 bases: TGTGCCAGCAGAGAACAGGGAACCTACGAGCAGTACTTC. The J gene is TRBJ2-7, the V gene TRBV25-1; tentative D call: TRBD1 (6 bases). The CDR3 runs to 13 residues. Germline values: CDR1 MGHDK, CDR2 SYGVNS. Trimming pared 6 bases from V and 2 bases from J, leaving 11 bases between.

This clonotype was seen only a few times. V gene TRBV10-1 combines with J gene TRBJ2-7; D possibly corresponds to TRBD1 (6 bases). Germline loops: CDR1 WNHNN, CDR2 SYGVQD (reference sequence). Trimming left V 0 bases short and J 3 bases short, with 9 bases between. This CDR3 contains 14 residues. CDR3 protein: CASSESGTFYEQYF. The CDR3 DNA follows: TGCGCCAGCAGTGAGTCCGGGACATTCTACGAGCAGTACTTC.

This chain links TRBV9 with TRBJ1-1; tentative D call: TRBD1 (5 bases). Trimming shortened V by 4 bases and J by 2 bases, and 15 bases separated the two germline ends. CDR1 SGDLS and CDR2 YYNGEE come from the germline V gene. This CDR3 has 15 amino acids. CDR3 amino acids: CASSTRDGSNTEAFF. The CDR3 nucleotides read TGTGCCAGCAGCACCCGGGACGGCAGTAACACTGAAGCTTTCTTT.

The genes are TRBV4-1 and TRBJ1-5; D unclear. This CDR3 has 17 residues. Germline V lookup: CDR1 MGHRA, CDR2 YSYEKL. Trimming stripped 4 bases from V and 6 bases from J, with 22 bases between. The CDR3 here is CASSPGLESPAGQPQHF. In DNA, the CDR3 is TGCGCCAGCAGCCCGGGTCTTGAGTCTCCGGCGGGTCAGCCCCAGCATTTT.

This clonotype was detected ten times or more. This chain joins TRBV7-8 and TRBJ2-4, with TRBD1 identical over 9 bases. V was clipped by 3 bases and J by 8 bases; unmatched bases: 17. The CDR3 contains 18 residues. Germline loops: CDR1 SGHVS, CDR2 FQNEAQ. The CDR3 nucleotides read TGTGCCAGCAGCTTCCCTGGGACAGGGTATAAGAAAGGGGACATTCAGTACTTC. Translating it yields CASSFPGTGYKKGDIQYF. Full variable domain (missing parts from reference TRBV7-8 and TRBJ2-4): GAGVSQSPRYKVAKRGQDVALRCDPISGHVSLFWYQQALGQGPEFLTYFQNEAQLDKSGLPSDRFFAERPEGSVSTLKIQRTQQEDSAVYLCASSFPGTGYKKGDIQYFGAGTRLSVL.

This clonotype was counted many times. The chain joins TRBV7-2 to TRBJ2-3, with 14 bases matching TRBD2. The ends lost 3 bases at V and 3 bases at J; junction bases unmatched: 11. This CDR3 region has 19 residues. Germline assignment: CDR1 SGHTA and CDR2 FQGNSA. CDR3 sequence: CASSFTAGTSGGMTDTQYF. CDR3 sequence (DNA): TGTGCCAGCAGCTTCACGGCCGGGACTAGCGGGGGTATGACAGATACGCAGTATTTT.

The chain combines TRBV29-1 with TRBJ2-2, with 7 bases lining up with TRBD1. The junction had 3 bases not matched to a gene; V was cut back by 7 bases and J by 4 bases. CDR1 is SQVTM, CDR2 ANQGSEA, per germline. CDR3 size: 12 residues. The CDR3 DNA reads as TGCAGCGGGGACAGTCTCACCGGGGAGCTGTTTTTT. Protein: CSGDSLTGELFF.

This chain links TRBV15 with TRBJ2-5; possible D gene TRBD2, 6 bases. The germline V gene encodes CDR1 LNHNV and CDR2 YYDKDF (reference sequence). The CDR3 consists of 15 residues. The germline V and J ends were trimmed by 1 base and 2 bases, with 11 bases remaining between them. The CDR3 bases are TGTGCCACCAGCAGAGGGAGGGAGGCACAAGAGACCCAGTACTTC. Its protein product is CATSRGREAQETQYF.

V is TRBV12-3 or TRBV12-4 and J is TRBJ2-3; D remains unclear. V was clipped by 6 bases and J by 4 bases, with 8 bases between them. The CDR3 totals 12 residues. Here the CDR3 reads CASSPLSDTQYF. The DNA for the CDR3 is TGTGCCAGCAGCCCCCTTTCAGATACGCAGTATTTT.

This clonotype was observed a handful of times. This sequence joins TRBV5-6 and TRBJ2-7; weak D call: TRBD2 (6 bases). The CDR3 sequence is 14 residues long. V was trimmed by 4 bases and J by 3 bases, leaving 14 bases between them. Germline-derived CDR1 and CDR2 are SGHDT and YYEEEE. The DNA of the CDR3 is TGTGCCAGCAGCGGGGAGGTGGGGAACTACGAGCAGTACTTC. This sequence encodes CASSGEVGNYEQYF.

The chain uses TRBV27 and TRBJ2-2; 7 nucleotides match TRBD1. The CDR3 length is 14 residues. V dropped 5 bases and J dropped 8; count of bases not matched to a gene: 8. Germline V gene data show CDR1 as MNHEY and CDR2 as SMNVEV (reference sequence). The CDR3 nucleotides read TGTGCCAGCAGTCGTAGCACAGGGGTTGGGGAGCTGTTTTTT. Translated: CASSRSTGVGELFF.

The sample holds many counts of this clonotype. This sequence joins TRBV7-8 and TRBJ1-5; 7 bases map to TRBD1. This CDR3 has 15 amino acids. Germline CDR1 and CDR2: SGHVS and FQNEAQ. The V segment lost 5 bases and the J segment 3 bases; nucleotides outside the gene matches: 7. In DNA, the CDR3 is TGTGCCAGCAGCCCAATAGGGACAGTCAATCAGCCCCAGCATTTT. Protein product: CASSPIGTVNQPQHF.

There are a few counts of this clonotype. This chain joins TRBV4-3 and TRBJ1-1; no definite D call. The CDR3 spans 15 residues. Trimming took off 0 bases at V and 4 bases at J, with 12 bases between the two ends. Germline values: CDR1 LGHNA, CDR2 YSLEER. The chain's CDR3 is CASSQDIRYGTEAFF. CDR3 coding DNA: TGCGCCAGCAGCCAAGATATACGGTATGGCACTGAAGCTTTCTTT.

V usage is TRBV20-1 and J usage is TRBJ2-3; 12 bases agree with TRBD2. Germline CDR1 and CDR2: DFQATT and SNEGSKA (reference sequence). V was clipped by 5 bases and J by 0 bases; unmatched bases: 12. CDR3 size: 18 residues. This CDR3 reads CSAHHSLAGGLSTDTQYF. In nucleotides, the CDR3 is TGCAGTGCTCACCACTCACTAGCGGGGGGCCTTAGCACAGATACGCAGTATTTT.

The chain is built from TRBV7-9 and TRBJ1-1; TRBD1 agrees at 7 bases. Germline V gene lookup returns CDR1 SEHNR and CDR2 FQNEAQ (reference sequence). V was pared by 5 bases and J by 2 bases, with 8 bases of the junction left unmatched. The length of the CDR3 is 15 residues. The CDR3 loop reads CASSPGQPVNTEAFF. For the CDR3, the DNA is TGTGCCAGCAGCCCGGGACAGCCCGTTAACACTGAAGCTTTCTTT.

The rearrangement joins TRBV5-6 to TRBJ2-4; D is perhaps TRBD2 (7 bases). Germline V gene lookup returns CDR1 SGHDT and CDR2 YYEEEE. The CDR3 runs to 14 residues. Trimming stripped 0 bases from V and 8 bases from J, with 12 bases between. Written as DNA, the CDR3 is TGTGCCAGCAGCTTGGAAGGGAGGGGGGACATTCAGTACTTC. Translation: CASSLEGRGDIQYF.

This CDR3 is CSARSGGVRYEQYF. In DNA form, the CDR3 reads TGCAGTGCTAGGAGCGGGGGGGTACGCTACGAGCAGTACTTC. V and J are TRBV20-1 and TRBJ2-7, with 10 positions matching TRBD2. The germline CDR1 and CDR2 sequences are DFQATT and SNEGSKA (reference sequence). This CDR3 region has 14 residues. Trimming at V came to 3 bases and at J to 3 bases, leaving 5 bases not matched to a gene.

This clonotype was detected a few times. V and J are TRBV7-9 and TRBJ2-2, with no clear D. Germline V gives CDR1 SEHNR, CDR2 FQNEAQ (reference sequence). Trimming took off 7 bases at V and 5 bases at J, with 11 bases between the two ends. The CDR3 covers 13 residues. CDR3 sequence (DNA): TGTGCCAGCATCTTCTTGGGGACCGGGGAGCTGTTTTTT. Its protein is CASIFLGTGELFF.

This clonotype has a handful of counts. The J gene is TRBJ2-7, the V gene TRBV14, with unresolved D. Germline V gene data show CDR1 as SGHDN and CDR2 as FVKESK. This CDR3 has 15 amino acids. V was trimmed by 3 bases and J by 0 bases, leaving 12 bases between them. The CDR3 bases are TGTGCCAGCAGCCACCGCGGACGGACCTCCTACGAGCAGTACTTC. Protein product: CASSHRGRTSYEQYF. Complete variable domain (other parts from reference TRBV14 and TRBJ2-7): EAGVTQFPSHSVIEKGQTVTLRCDPISGHDNLYWYRRVMGKEIKFLLHFVKESKQDESGMPNNRFLAERTGGTYSTLKVQPAELEDSGVYFCASSHRGRTSYEQYFGPGTRLTVT.